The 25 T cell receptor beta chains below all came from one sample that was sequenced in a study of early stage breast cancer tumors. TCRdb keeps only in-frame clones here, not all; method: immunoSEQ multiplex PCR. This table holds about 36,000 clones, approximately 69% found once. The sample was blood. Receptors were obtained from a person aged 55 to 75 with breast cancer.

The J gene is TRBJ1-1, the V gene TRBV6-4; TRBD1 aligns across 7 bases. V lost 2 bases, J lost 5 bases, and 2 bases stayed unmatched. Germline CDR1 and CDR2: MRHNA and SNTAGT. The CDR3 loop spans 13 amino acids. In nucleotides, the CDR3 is TGTGCCAGCAGTGACGACAGGGAGACTGAAGCTTTCTTT. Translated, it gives CASSDDRETEAFF.

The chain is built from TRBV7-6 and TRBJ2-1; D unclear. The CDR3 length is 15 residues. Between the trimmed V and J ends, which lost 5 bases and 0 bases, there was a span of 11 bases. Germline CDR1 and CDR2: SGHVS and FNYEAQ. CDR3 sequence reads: CASSELYRSYNEQFF. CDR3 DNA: TGTGCCAGCAGCGAACTCTACCGCTCCTACAATGAGCAGTTCTTC.

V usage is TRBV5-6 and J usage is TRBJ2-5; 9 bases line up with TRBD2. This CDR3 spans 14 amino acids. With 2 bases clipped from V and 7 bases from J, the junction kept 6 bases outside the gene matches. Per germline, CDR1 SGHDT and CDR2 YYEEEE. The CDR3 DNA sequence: TGTGCCAGCAGCTTACCGGGACTAGCTGGGACCCAGTACTTC. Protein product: CASSLPGLAGTQYF.

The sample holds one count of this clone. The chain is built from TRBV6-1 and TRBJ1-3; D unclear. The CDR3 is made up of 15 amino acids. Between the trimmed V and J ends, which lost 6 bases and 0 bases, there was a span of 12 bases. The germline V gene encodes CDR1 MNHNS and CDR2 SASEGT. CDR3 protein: CASRTLISSGNTIYF. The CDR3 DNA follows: TGTGCCAGCAGGACACTTATAAGCTCTGGAAACACCATATATTTT.

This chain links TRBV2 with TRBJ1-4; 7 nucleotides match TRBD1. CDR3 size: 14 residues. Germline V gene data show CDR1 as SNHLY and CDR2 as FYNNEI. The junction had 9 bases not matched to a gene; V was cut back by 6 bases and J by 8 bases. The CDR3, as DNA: TGTGCCAGCAGCGTACAGGGGCGAAAGGAAAAACTGTTTTTT. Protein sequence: CASSVQGRKEKLFF.

The CDR3 reads CASSLGQGIGGYTF. The CDR3 nucleotides are TGTGCCAGCAGCTTGGGACAGGGGATCGGTGGCTACACCTTC. V and J are TRBV11-2 and TRBJ1-2; 10 bases are shared with TRBD1. J gave up 7 bases and V 3 bases, and 5 bases lay outside the gene matches. From germline, CDR1 is SGHAT and CDR2 FQNNGV. The CDR3 is made up of 14 amino acids.

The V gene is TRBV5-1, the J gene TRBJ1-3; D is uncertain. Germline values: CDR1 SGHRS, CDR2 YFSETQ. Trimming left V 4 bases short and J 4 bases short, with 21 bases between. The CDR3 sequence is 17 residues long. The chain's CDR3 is CASSVASRGAPGNTIYF. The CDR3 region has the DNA TGCGCCAGCAGCGTTGCTTCTCGCGGAGCTCCGGGAAACACCATATATTTT.

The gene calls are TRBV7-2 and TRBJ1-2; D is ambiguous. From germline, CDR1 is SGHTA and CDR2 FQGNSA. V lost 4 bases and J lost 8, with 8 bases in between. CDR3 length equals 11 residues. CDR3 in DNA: TGTGCCAGCAGCTCATCACAAGGCTACACCTTC. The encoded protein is CASSSSQGYTF.

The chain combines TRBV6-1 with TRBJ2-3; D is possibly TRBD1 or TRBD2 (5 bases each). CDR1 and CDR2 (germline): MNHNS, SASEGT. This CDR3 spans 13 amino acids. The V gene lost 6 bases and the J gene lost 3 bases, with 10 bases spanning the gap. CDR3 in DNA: TGTGCCAGCAGGGGACCGGGAACAGATACGCAGTATTTT. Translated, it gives CASRGPGTDTQYF.

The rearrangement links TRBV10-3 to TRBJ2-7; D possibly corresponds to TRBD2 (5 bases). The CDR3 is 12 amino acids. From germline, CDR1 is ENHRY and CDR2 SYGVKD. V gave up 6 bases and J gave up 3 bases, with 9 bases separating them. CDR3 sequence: CAIRGTSYEQYF. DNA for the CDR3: TGTGCCATCAGGGGTACTAGCTACGAGCAGTACTTC.

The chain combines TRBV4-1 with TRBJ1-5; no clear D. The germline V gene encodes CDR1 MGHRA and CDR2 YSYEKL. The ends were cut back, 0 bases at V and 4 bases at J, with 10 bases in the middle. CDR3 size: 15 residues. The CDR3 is CASSQDPQVNQPQHF. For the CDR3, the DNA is TGCGCCAGCAGCCAAGATCCCCAAGTTAATCAGCCCCAGCATTTT.

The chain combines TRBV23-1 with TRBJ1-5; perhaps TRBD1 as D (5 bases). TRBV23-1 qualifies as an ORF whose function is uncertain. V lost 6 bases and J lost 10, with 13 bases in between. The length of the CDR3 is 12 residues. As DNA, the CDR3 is TGCGCCAGCAGAGGGGAATCGGGACCCCAGCATTTT. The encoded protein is CASRGESGPQHF.

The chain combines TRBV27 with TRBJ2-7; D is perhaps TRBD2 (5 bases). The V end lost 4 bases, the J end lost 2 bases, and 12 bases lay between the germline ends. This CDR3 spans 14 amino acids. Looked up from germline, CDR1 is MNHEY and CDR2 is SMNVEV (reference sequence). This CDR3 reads CASSSLGIPYEQYF. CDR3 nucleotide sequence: TGTGCCAGCAGTTCGCTCGGGATCCCCTACGAGCAGTACTTC.

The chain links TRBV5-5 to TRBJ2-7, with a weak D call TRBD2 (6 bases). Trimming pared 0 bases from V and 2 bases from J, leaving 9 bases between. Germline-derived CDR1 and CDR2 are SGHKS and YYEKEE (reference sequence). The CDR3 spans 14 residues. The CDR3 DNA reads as TGTGCCAGCAGCTTGGGACTAGTACCCTACGAGCAGTACTTC. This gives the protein CASSLGLVPYEQYF. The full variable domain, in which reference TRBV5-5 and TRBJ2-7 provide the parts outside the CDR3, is DAGVTQSPTHLIKTRGQQVTLRCSPISGHKSVSWYQQVLGQGPQFIFQYYEKEERGRGNFPDRFSARQFPNYSSELNVNALLLGDSALYLCASSLGLVPYEQYFGPGTRLTVT.

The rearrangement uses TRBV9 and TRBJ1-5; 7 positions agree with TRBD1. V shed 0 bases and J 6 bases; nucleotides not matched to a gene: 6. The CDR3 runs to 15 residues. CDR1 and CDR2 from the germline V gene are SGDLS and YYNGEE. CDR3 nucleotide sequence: TGTGCCAGCAGCGTAGGAGGGGGCGCGGGTCAGCCCCAGCATTTT. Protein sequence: CASSVGGGAGQPQHF.

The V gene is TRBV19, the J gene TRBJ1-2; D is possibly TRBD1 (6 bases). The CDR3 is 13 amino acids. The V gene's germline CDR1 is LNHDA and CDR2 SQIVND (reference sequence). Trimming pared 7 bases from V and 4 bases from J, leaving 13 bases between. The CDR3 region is CASIGQGIYGYTF. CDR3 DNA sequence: TGTGCCAGTATCGGGCAGGGGATCTATGGCTACACCTTC. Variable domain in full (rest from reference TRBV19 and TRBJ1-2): DGGITQSPKYLFRKEGQNVTLSCEQNLNHDAMYWYRQDPGQGLRLIYYSQIVNDFQKGDIAEGYSVSREKKESFPLTVTSAQKNPTAFYLCASIGQGIYGYTFGSGTRLTVV.

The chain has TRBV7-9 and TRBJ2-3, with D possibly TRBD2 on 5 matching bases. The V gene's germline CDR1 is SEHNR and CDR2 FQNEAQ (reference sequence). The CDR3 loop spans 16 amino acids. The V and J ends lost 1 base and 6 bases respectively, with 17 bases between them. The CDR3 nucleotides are TGTGCCAGCAGCTTAGTGGACGGACTCGGAAGGGATACGCAGTATTTT. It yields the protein CASSLVDGLGRDTQYF.

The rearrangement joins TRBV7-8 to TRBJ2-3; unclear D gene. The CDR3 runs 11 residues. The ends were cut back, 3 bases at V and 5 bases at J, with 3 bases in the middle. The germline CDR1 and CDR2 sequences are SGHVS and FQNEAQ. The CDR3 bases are TGTGCCAGCAGCTTCGGAGATACGCAGTATTTT. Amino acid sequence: CASSFGDTQYF.

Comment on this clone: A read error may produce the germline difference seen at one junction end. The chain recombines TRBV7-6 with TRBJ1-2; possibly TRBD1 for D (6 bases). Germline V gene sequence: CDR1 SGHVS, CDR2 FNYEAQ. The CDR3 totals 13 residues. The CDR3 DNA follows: TGTGCCAGCAGCTTAGATATTGGGGGGCCCATCCCCTTC. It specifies CASSLDIGGPIPF.

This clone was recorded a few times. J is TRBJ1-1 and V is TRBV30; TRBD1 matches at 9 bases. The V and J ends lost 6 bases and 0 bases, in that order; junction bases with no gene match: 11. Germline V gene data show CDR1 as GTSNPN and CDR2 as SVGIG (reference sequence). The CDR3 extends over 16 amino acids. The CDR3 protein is CACVDRGKYLNTEAFF. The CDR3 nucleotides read TGTGCCTGTGTGGACAGGGGAAAGTACTTGAACACTGAAGCTTTCTTT.

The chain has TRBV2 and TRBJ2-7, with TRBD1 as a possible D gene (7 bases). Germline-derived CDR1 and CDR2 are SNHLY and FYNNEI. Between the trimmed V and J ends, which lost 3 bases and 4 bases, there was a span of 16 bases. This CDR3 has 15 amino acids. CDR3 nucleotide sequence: TGTGCCAGCAGTGAGAGGTCGACAGGGAGGTACGAGCAGTACTTC. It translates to CASSERSTGRYEQYF.

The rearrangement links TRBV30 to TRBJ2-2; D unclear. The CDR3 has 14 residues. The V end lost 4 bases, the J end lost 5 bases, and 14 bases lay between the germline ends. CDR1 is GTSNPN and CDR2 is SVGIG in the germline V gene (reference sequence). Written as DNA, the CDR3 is TGTGCCTGGACTCGCATGGCGATGACCGGGGAGCTGTTTTTT. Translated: CAWTRMAMTGELFF.

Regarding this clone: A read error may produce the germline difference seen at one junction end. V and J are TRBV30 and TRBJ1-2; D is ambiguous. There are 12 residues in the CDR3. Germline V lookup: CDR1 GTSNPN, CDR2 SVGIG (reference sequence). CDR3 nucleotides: TGTGCCTGGACCCCGACCTACAATGGCATCTACTTC. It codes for CAWTPTYNGIYF.

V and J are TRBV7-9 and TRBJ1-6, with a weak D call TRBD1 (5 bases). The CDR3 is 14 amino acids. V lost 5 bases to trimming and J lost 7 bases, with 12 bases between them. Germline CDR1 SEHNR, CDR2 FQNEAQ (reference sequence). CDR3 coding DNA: TGTGCCAGCAGCCTTCGGGGGGAGAATTCACCCCTCCACTTT. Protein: CASSLRGENSPLHF. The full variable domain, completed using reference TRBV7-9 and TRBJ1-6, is DTGVSQNPRHKITKRGQNVTFRCDPISEHNRLYWYRQTLGQGPEFLTYFQNEAQLEKSRLLSDRFSAERPKGSFSTLEIQRTEQGDSAMYLCASSLRGENSPLHFGNGTRLTVT.

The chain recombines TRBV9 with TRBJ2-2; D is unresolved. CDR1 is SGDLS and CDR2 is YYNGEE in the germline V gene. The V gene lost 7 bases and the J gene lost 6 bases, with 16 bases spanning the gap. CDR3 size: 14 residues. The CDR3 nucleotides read TGTGCCAGCCCCCCCTCTGAGATTGCCGGGGAGCTGTTTTTT. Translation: CASPPSEIAGELFF.